The T cell receptor beta chain described here comes from a study of blood T cell repertoires in COVID-19. This clone was counted a single time. As originally analysed: Quantification of nucleated cells was approximated via reference gene primer amplification. The protocol was immunoSEQ multiplex PCR, while the TCRdb copy is restricted to in-frame clones and leaves out a portion. Clone size and V and J calls were adopted from that table, with D and trimming inferred from the DNA. The table lists over 250,000 clones, roughly 90% of them singletons. Sequencing was performed on PBMCs or T cells enriched from blood (not recorded which). This receptor was identified in a woman aged 25 to 39 who had recovered from COVID-19.

The DNA for the CDR3 is TGTGCCAGCAGTCAAAGGAGGGTGAACACTGAAGCTTTCTTT. Translating gives CASSQRRVNTEAFF. This chain joins TRBV6-2 or TRBV6-3 and TRBJ1-1; no reliable D call. V gave up 5 bases and J gave up 0 bases, with 10 bases separating them. Germline CDR1 and CDR2: MNHEY and SVGEGT. The CDR3 covers 14 residues.